This section outlines one TCR beta chain sequence together with its context. Antigen unknown. The sample is drawn from a study of T cells in localized non-small cell lung cancer. Whole-study findings and limits: An association was observed between higher blood T cell density and longer overall survival. Exceeding tumor, uninvolved adjacent lung had the highest T cell clonality.

Using immunoSEQ multiplex PCR, the repertoire was profiled, and TCRdb retains in-frame clones only, with some absent. The profile covers roughly 25,000 clones, with more than 75% appearing a single time and 5.8% taken by the ten largest. This TCR derives from a male donor older than 55 with stage II squamous cell lung carcinoma. This specimen consisted of peripheral blood, obtained before any cancer treatment.

Here the CDR3 reads CASSMRGAMVDTQYF. CDR3 nucleotides: TGTGCCAGTAGTATGAGAGGGGCCATGGTAGATACGCAGTATTTT. The genes are TRBV19 and TRBJ2-3, with D tentatively TRBD1 or TRBD2 (5 bases each). The CDR3 sequence is 15 residues long. Germline CDR1 LNHDA, CDR2 SQIVND (reference sequence). Trimming removed 3 bases at V and 5 bases at J, with 15 bases between.